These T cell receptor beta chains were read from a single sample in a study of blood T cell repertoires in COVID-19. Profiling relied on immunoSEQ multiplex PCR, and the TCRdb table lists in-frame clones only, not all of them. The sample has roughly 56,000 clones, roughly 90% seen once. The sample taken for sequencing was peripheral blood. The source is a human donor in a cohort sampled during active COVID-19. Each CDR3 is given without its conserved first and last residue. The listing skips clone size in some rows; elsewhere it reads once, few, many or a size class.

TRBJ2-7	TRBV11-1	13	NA	ASSHSAGVRNEQY
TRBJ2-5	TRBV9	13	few	ASSVYGGGEETQY
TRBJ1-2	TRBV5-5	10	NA	ASSFDSYGYT
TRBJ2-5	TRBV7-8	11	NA	ASSRDRQETQY
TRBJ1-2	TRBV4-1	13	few	ASSQDPQSNYGYT
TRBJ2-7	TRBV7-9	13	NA	ASSLGGQGVYEQY
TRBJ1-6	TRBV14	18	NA	ASSQDPDTASSSYNSPLH
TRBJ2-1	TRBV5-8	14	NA	ASSSYVGGRYNEQF
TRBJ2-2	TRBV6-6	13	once	ASRPSGGNTGELF
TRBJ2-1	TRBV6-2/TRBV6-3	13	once	ASSSGVAGYNEQF
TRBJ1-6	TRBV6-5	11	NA	ASRQLGVSALH
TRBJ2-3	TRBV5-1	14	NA	ASSFRLAGGTDTQY
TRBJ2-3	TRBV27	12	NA	ASSFIGQGDTQY
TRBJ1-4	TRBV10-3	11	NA	AIRGTANEKLF
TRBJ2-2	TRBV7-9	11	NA	ASSSVNTGELF
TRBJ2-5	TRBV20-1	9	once	SGDRQETQY
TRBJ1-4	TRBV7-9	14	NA	ASSLGQGARGEKLF
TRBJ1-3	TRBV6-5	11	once	ASRHAGGNTIY
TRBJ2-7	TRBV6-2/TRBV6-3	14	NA	ASSYPQGQGSYEQY
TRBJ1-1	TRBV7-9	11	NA	ASSSTGNTEAF
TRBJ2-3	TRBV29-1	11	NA	SVVGRATDTQY
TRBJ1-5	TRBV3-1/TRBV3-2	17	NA	ASSQGGAAYISRRQPQH
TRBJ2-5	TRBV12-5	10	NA	ASGLVLQTQY
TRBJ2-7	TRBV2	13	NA	ASRPLTSGDYEQY
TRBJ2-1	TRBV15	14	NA	ATSRVLGLGGHEQF
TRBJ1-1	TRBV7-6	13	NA	ASSLAWGRNTEAF
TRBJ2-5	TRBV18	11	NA	ASSPLEQETQY
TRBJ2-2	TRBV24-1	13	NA	ATSAKNTGAGELF
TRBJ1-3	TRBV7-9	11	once	ASGQSSGNTIY
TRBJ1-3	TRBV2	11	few	ASSVADGNTIY
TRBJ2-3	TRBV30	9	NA	AGTVTDTQY
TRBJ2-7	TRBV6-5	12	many	ASLPGQGYYEQY
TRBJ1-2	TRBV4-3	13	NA	ASSQDPGALYGYT
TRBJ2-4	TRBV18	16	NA	ASSPIMGQGYGKNIQY
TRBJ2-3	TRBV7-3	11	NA	ASSRGSTDTQY
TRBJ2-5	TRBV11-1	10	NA	ASRQGGETQY
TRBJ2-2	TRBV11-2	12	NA	ASSTGVNTGELF
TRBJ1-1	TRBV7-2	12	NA	ASSFRGRGTEAF
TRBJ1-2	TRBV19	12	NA	ASRGQGRNYGYT
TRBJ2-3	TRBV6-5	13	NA	ASPRIAGGTDTQY